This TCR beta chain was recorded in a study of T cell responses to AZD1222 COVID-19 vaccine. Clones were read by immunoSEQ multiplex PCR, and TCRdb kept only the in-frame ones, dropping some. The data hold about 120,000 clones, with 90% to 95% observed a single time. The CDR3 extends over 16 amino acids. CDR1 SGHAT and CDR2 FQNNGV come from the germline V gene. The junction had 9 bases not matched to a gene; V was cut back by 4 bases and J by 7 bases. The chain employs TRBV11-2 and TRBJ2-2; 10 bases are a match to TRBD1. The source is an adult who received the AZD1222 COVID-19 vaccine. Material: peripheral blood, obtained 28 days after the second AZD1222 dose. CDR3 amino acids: CASSSQGQGVYGELFF. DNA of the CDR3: TGTGCCAGCAGCTCCCAAGGACAGGGGGTGTACGGGGAGCTGTTTTTT.